Listed here are 32 T cell receptor beta chains from one sample, sequenced in a study of blood T cell repertoires in COVID-19. Here immunoSEQ multiplex PCR was the method, and the copy in TCRdb shows in-frame clones only, minus some. The profile covers some 150,000 clones, with 80% to 90% appearing a single time and less than 0.95% taken by the ten largest. The source material was peripheral blood. The origin of the receptors is a woman between 50 and 59 years old with acute or convalescent COVID-19.

The CDR3, as DNA: TGTGCCAGCAGCGTAAGGAGACAGGGCACAGATACGCAGTATTTT. Its translation is CASSVRRQGTDTQYF. The V gene is TRBV9, the J gene TRBJ2-3, with D possibly matching TRBD1 (6 bases). Trimming removed 1 base from V and 1 base from J, with 10 bases in between. Germline CDR1 and CDR2: SGDLS and YYNGEE. This CDR3 contains 15 residues.

In its sample, this clone was seen once. The chain employs TRBV7-7 and TRBJ2-5; TRBD1 matches 7 bases. The germline gives CDR1 SSHAT, CDR2 FNYEAQ (reference sequence). The CDR3 covers 16 residues. V shed 1 base, J shed 1 base, and the junction held 6 bases outside the gene matches. The CDR3 is CASSLEVTGFQETQYF. CDR3 in DNA: TGTGCCAGCAGCTTAGAGGTGACAGGGTTCCAAGAGACCCAGTACTTC.

The genes are TRBV27 and TRBJ2-3; possibly TRBD2 for D (6 bases). The germline gives CDR1 MNHEY, CDR2 SMNVEV (reference sequence). The V end lost 4 bases, the J end lost 3 bases, and 20 bases lay between the germline ends. The CDR3 is 17 residues long. CDR3 sequence reads: CASSYYVSRGGTDTQYF. In nucleotides, the CDR3 is TGTGCCAGCAGTTATTATGTCTCACGGGGAGGTACAGATACGCAGTATTTT.

The rearrangement links TRBV4-2 to TRBJ2-1; no clear D. The V end was cut by 0 bases, the J end by 12 bases, with 15 bases between. The V gene's germline CDR1 is LGHNA and CDR2 YNFKEQ. The CDR3 loop spans 14 amino acids. The CDR3 coding sequence is TGTGCCAGCAGCCAAGATCTGGCGGAAAGAGGGCAGTTCTTC. Its protein is CASSQDLAERGQFF.

This chain uses TRBV29-1 with TRBJ2-7, with D hard to call. The CDR3 is made up of 13 amino acids. Germline V gives CDR1 SQVTM, CDR2 ANQGSEA. V was clipped by 2 bases and J by 7 bases, with 15 bases between them. CDR3 loop: CSVEPGSDTEQYF. DNA of the CDR3: TGCAGCGTTGAACCAGGATCGGATACGGAGCAGTACTTC.

This clone appeared a single time. The chain uses TRBV7-8 and TRBJ1-2; D possibly corresponds to TRBD1 (6 bases). The CDR3 has 16 residues. Per the germline V gene, CDR1 is SGHVS and CDR2 is FQNEAQ. The ends were cut back, 4 bases at V and 0 bases at J, with 15 bases in the middle. CDR3 residues: CASSWRPGHTNYGYTF. Here the CDR3 DNA reads TGTGCCAGCAGCTGGAGACCGGGACACACTAACTATGGCTACACCTTC.

This rearrangement joins TRBV10-2 to TRBJ2-2; 7 bases match TRBD1. This CDR3 region has 15 residues. Germline V gene data show CDR1 as WSHSY and CDR2 as SAAADI. The V gene end was trimmed by 4 bases and the J gene end by 2 bases; junction bases not matched to a gene: 4. DNA of the CDR3: TGCGCCAGCAGTGGCTCAGGGGGAAACACCGGGGAGCTGTTTTTT. Amino acid sequence: CASSGSGGNTGELFF.

The chain couples TRBV6-5 to TRBJ1-2; TRBD1 is a possible D gene (6 bases). Germline V gene data show CDR1 as MNHEY and CDR2 as SVGAGI. V lost 5 bases and J lost 6, with 16 bases in between. CDR3 length equals 14 residues. The CDR3 sequence is CASSPAYRDHGYTF. The CDR3 DNA sequence: TGTGCCAGCAGTCCCGCGTACAGGGATCATGGCTACACCTTC.

This sequence joins TRBV6-5 and TRBJ1-2; D unclear. This CDR3 contains 15 residues. V lost 6 bases and J 8 bases, leaving 22 bases between the germline ends. Germline V CDR1 and CDR2: MNHEY, SVGAGI. CDR3 protein: CASRPDGHPTSGYTF. As DNA, the CDR3 is TGTGCCAGCAGACCAGACGGCCATCCGACTAGCGGCTACACCTTC.

The chain recombines TRBV7-9 with TRBJ2-2; 11 nucleotides line up with TRBD2. CDR3 length equals 19 residues. J lost 0 bases, V lost 0 bases, and 6 bases had no gene match. The germline gives CDR1 SEHNR, CDR2 FQNEAQ (reference sequence). CDR3 amino acids: CASSLAGTSGSTNTGELFF. As DNA, the CDR3 is TGTGCCAGCAGCTTAGCAGGGACTAGCGGCTCCACGAACACCGGGGAGCTGTTTTTT.

Only a few counts were recorded for this clone. The chain recombines TRBV7-9 with TRBJ1-2; 7 nucleotides agree with TRBD1. The CDR3 contains 14 residues. With 4 bases clipped from V and 4 bases from J, the junction kept 6 bases outside the gene matches. Germline values: CDR1 SEHNR, CDR2 FQNEAQ (reference sequence). The CDR3 coding sequence is TGTGCCAGCAGCTCGACAGGGCCCCTCTATGGCTACACCTTC. Translation gives CASSSTGPLYGYTF.

The gene calls are TRBV19 and TRBJ2-3; 8 bases fit TRBD2. Germline V lookup: CDR1 LNHDA, CDR2 SQIVND (reference sequence). CDR3 length: 18 amino acids. After removal of 4 bases from V and 2 bases from J, the junction contained 14 bases not matched to a gene. The CDR3 spells CASSRLSGGYSLTDTQYF. The CDR3 DNA reads TGTGCCAGTAGTAGACTTTCGGGGGGGTATTCACTCACAGATACGCAGTATTTT.

The rearrangement joins TRBV24-1 to TRBJ2-3, with 11 bases lining up with TRBD2. The germline gives CDR1 KGHDR, CDR2 SFDVKD. The trim removed 2 bases at V and 3 bases at J, leaving 9 bases unmatched. The CDR3 contains 18 residues. CDR3 DNA sequence: TGTGCCACCAGTGATTCCAACCCCACTAGCGGGGGAACAGATACGCAGTATTTT. Residues: CATSDSNPTSGGTDTQYF.

V gene TRBV28 combines with J gene TRBJ2-1; TRBD2 aligns across 12 bases. The CDR3 totals 16 residues. V dropped 3 bases and J dropped 8; count of bases not matched to a gene: 8. CDR1 and CDR2 from the germline V gene are MDHEN and SYDVKM. CDR3 loop: CASSFPPSGGVDEQFF. In DNA form, the CDR3 reads TGTGCCAGCAGTTTCCCTCCTAGCGGGGGGGTGGATGAGCAGTTCTTC.

V gene TRBV2 combines with J gene TRBJ2-7, with TRBD1 identical over 7 bases. This CDR3 comprises 13 residues. After removal of 5 bases from V and 1 base from J, the junction contained 2 bases not matched to a gene. Germline CDR1 reads SNHLY; CDR2 reads FYNNEI. The CDR3 sequence is CASSSQGSYEQYF. The CDR3 nucleotides are TGTGCCAGCAGTTCACAGGGGTCCTACGAGCAGTACTTC.

The CDR3 nucleotides read TGTGCCAGCAGCCAGGGACTAGGAGTCTACGAGCAGTACTTC. This sequence encodes CASSQGLGVYEQYF. V is TRBV14 and J is TRBJ2-7, with 8 positions matching TRBD2. The CDR3 is 14 residues long. V lost 3 bases to trimming and J lost 3 bases; unmatched junction nucleotides: 4. Germline lookup yields CDR1 SGHDN and CDR2 FVKESK.

The gene calls are TRBV5-4 and TRBJ1-1; D possibly corresponds to TRBD1 (6 bases). Germline V gene lookup returns CDR1 SGHNT and CDR2 YYREEE (reference sequence). The CDR3 is 14 amino acids. Trimming took 5 bases from V and 3 from J, leaving 14 bases between them. CDR3 nucleotide sequence: TGTGCCAGCAGGTCTACAGGGACCGACACTGAAGCTTTCTTT. This gives the protein CASRSTGTDTEAFF.

The chain is built from TRBV28 and TRBJ2-7; 7 bases match TRBD1. J was trimmed by 1 base and V by 4 bases; bases with no gene match: 4. CDR1 is MDHEN and CDR2 is SYDVKM in the germline V gene. The length of the CDR3 is 14 residues. The DNA of the CDR3 is TGTGCCAGCAGTTCCCAGACAGGGTCCTACGAGCAGTACTTC. Translating it yields CASSSQTGSYEQYF.

This sequence joins TRBV9 and TRBJ2-5; 10 nucleotides match TRBD2. Germline CDR1 reads SGDLS; CDR2 reads YYNGEE. This CDR3 region has 15 residues. V was pared by 2 bases and J by 0 bases, with 1 base of the junction left unmatched. CDR3 protein: CASSVGTSDQETQYF. The CDR3 region has the DNA TGTGCCAGCAGCGTTGGGACTAGCGACCAAGAGACCCAGTACTTC. Full variable domain (remainder filled in from reference TRBV9 and TRBJ2-5): DSGVTQTPKHLITATGQRVTLRCSPRSGDLSVYWYQQSLDQGLQFLIQYYNGEERAKGNILERFSAQQFPDLHSELNLSSLELGDSALYFCASSVGTSDQETQYFGPGTRLLVL.

V usage is TRBV6-5 and J usage is TRBJ1-1, with TRBD1 as a possible D gene (5 bases). The CDR3 totals 13 residues. The V gene's germline CDR1 is MNHEY and CDR2 SVGAGI. Trimming cost V 8 bases and J 3 bases, with 13 bases left between them. CDR3 coding DNA: TGTGCCAGCTGCAGGGTAGTTGACACTGAAGCTTTCTTT. This sequence encodes CASCRVVDTEAFF.

The V and J genes are TRBV6-6 and TRBJ2-7; D possibly corresponds to TRBD1 (6 bases). Trimming cost V 0 bases and J 0 bases, with 12 bases left between them. Germline lookup yields CDR1 MNHNY and CDR2 SVGAGI (reference sequence). CDR3 length: 16 amino acids. In nucleotides, the CDR3 is TGTGCCAGCAGTTACTCTGCAGGGGCGGGCTCCTACGAGCAGTACTTC. This encodes CASSYSAGAGSYEQYF.

This chain links TRBV6-5 with TRBJ1-1, with a weak D call TRBD1 (5 bases). Deletions cut 6 bases from V and 5 bases from J, with 13 bases between. CDR1 MNHEY and CDR2 SVGAGI come from the germline V gene. This CDR3 has 13 amino acids. The CDR3: CASRSQGPTEAFF. CDR3 DNA sequence: TGTGCCAGCAGGTCCCAGGGCCCTACTGAAGCTTTCTTT.

The rearrangement links TRBV19 to TRBJ2-1; 9 nucleotides line up with TRBD2. CDR1 and CDR2 from the germline V gene are LNHDA and SQIVND (reference sequence). This CDR3 is built from 18 residues. V dropped 7 bases and J dropped 3; count of bases not matched to a gene: 16. CDR3 DNA: TGTGCCAGTACCCTTAGCGGGGGTGGCCTGTTGCGCTACAATGAGCAGTTCTTC. Translated, it gives CASTLSGGGLLRYNEQFF.

V is TRBV9 and J is TRBJ1-4; D not resolved. Germline V gene data show CDR1 as SGDLS and CDR2 as YYNGEE. The CDR3 totals 12 residues. With 2 bases removed from V and 8 bases from J, the gap between germline ends came to 7 bases. The CDR3 DNA reads TGTGCCAGCAGCGTTAATAGCGAAAAACTGTTTTTT. Translated, it gives CASSVNSEKLFF.

CDR3 in amino acids: CASSATALGTEAFF. CDR3 bases: TGTGCCAGTAGTGCGACAGCTTTGGGGACTGAAGCTTTCTTT. The chain uses TRBV19 and TRBJ1-1, with TRBD1 as a possible D gene (5 bases). V was pared by 5 bases and J by 5 bases, with 15 bases between. CDR3 length equals 14 residues. Germline assignment: CDR1 LNHDA and CDR2 SQIVND (reference sequence). The whole variable domain, remainder taken from reference TRBV19 and TRBJ1-1, is DGGITQSPKYLFRKEGQNVTLSCEQNLNHDAMYWYRQDPGQGLRLIYYSQIVNDFQKGDIAEGYSVSREKKESFPLTVTSAQKNPTAFYLCASSATALGTEAFFGQGTRLTVV.

The rearrangement uses TRBV6-5 and TRBJ2-1; D perhaps matches TRBD2 (6 bases). Germline-derived CDR1 and CDR2 are MNHEY and SVGAGI. The CDR3 contains 16 residues. V was shortened by 0 bases and J by 2 bases, with 11 bases between the two germline ends. The CDR3 reads CASSYSGEETYNEQFF. The DNA for the CDR3 is TGTGCCAGCAGTTACTCGGGGGAGGAGACCTACAATGAGCAGTTCTTC.

The chain has TRBV7-8 and TRBJ1-1; tentative D call: TRBD1 (6 bases). Germline V gives CDR1 SGHVS, CDR2 FQNEAQ. With 5 bases removed from V and 2 bases from J, the gap between germline ends came to 12 bases. This CDR3 comprises 14 residues. CDR3: CASSGGFGNTEAFF. The DNA for the CDR3 is TGTGCCAGCAGCGGGGGCTTCGGAAACACTGAAGCTTTCTTT. The whole variable domain, remainder taken from reference TRBV7-8 and TRBJ1-1, is GAGVSQSPRYKVAKRGQDVALRCDPISGHVSLFWYQQALGQGPEFLTYFQNEAQLDKSGLPSDRFFAERPEGSVSTLKIQRTQQEDSAVYLCASSGGFGNTEAFFGQGTRLTVV.

V and J are TRBV7-3 and TRBJ2-3, with TRBD2 matching 10 bases. V trimming: 6 bases; J trimming: 3 bases; junction bases outside the gene matches: 12. The CDR3 length is 17 residues. Germline V gives CDR1 SGHTA, CDR2 FQGTGA. The CDR3 region is CASRIQGGLAETDTQYF. In nucleotides, the CDR3 is TGTGCCAGCAGAATCCAAGGTGGACTAGCGGAAACAGATACGCAGTATTTT.

V and J are TRBV5-1 and TRBJ1-3; D possibly corresponds to TRBD1 (5 bases). Deletions cut 0 bases from V and 5 bases from J, with 9 bases between. The CDR3 is 14 residues long. The germline V gene encodes CDR1 SGHRS and CDR2 YFSETQ. In nucleotides, the CDR3 is TGCGCCAGCAGCTTGGAGCCAGGGAGAAACACCATATATTTT. Its protein product is CASSLEPGRNTIYF. The full variable domain, in which reference TRBV5-1 and TRBJ1-3 provide the parts outside the CDR3, is KAGVTQTPRYLIKTRGQQVTLSCSPISGHRSVSWYQQTPGQGLQFLFEYFSETQRNKGNFPGRFSGRQFSNSRSEMNVSTLELGDSALYLCASSLEPGRNTIYFGEGSWLTVV.

J is TRBJ2-1 and V is TRBV7-3; TRBD2 is a possible D gene (6 bases). There are 14 residues in the CDR3. Germline values: CDR1 SGHTA, CDR2 FQGTGA. Deletions cut 5 bases from V and 6 bases from J, with 14 bases between. The CDR3 nucleotides read TGTGCCAGCAGCCCCAGGGCGACTAGCAATGAGCAGTTCTTC. This translates into CASSPRATSNEQFF.

The chain combines TRBV9 with TRBJ1-1; no clear D gene. There are 15 residues in the CDR3. V was clipped by 4 bases and J by 0 bases, with 13 bases between them. Per the germline V gene, CDR1 is SGDLS and CDR2 is YYNGEE. In nucleotides, the CDR3 is TGTGCCAGCAGCCCAGAGGAGGTCATGAACACTGAAGCTTTCTTT. It encodes CASSPEEVMNTEAFF.

Only a few counts were recorded for this clone. The CDR3 reads CASSSSYTNYGYTF. The DNA of the CDR3 is TGTGCCAGCAGTTCCTCCTATACTAACTATGGCTACACCTTC. This chain links TRBV6-5 with TRBJ1-2; no definite D call. Germline loops: CDR1 MNHEY, CDR2 SVGAGI. The CDR3 is made up of 14 amino acids. Trimming stripped 4 bases from V and 0 bases from J, with 9 bases between.